There are many counts of the clone carrying this T cell receptor beta chain. Antigen specificity is unknown. The read falls 3 residues short of the CDR3 end, and the missing part is taken from the germline J gene. Measured with immunoSEQ multiplex PCR; TCRdb has only the in-frame clones, and not every one. The sample includes approximately 14,000 clones, none of them occurring once. Blood came from CVID subjects not ill and not taking immunomodulatory or immunosuppressive medication. The CDR3 covers 15 residues. CDR1 is SGHTA, CDR2 FQGNSA, per germline. Between the trimmed V and J ends, which lost 1 base and 9 bases, there was a span of 16 bases. The data derive from a study of T cell clonality in common variable immunodeficiency. Overall study findings and caveats: Fewer TCRbeta clones were shared among CVID subjects than controls. Reportedly, TCR beta sequences from common variable immunodeficiency showed fewer deletions and N-nucleotide insertions. Compared with healthy controls, CVID subjects showed increased TCRbeta clonality, mostly in about a third.

What was sequenced was peripheral blood mononuclear cells. The origin of this receptor is a human donor with common variable immunodeficiency. The V and J genes are TRBV7-2 and TRBJ2-1, with D perhaps matching TRBD2 (7 bases). CDR3 DNA, as far as it was read: TGTGCCAGCAGCTTAGGGGCCCCAGGGGAGGGTGAG. This translates into CASSLGAPGEGE. The entire CDR3 protein is CASSLGAPGEGEQFF.